This entry concerns a single T cell receptor (beta chain). Antigen: not known. The data were obtained in a study of vaccination and CD4 T cells after COVID-19. Study-wide context: Following dose two, a median approximately 65 days (range 14 to 241) passed before post-vaccine samples were taken. Overlapping peptides of the spike proteins of SARS-CoV-2, HCoV-NL63, HCoV-OC43 and HCoV-229E were used for cell stimulation.

The CDR3 is 14 residues long. V was clipped by 0 bases and J by 7 bases, with 12 bases between them. Germline values: CDR1 SNHLY, CDR2 FYNNEI. Treatment denoted: roughly ten-day PBMC culture with coronavirus spike peptide pools or control peptides (ViraFEST assay). Sequencing of cultured CD4+ T cell DNA used the Oncomine TCR Beta short-read assay. Each CDR3 protein is one row after TCRdb ran MiXCR on the PCR reads. The sample carries about 26,000 distinct CDR3 sequences, about 40% recorded once. The source material was CD4+ T cells from blood, cultured in vitro. The receptor was derived from a human donor who had recovered from COVID-19. The chain carries TRBV2 and TRBJ1-2; possibly TRBD1 for D (6 bases). This chain's CDR3 is CASSEAYREAGYTF. The CDR3, as DNA: TGTGCCAGCAGTGAAGCCTACAGGGAGGCTGGCTACACCTTC.